The present entry profiles one T cell receptor beta chain with its context. This record belongs to a study of blood T cell repertoires in COVID-19. The overall study: Acute and convalescent COVID-19 specimens originated in the United States, Italy and Spain. Sources were T cells, B-cell-depleted T cells, or PBMCs; the material itself was cDNA or gDNA.

In the source study's methods: Estimation of nucleated cell counts relied on the amplification of reference gene primers. Repertoires were generated with immunoSEQ multiplex PCR, while TCRdb's copy carries only in-frame clones and drops some. D and trimming were read from the DNA, whereas the V and J calls and clone size are those reported in that table. The profile shows fewer than 250,000 clones, 65% to 90% of them singletons. This CDR3 contains 16 residues. Germline-derived CDR1 and CDR2 are SNHLY and FYNNEI. J lost 2 bases, V lost 4 bases, and 4 bases had no gene match. The sequence was obtained from a man between 45 and 60 years old with COVID-19, enrolled during active disease. V and J are TRBV2 and TRBJ2-2, with TRBD2 matching over 10 bases. The source material was peripheral blood. The CDR3, as DNA: TGTGCCAGCAGTGTCAGCGGGGGGGGTAACACCGGGGAGCTGTTTTTT. As protein: CASSVSGGGNTGELFF. The whole variable domain, remainder taken from reference TRBV2 and TRBJ2-2, is EPEVTQTPSHQVTQMGQEVILRCVPISNHLYFYWYRQILGQKVEFLVSFYNNEISEKSEIFDDQFSVERPDGSNFTLKIRSTKLEDSAMYFCASSVSGGGNTGELFFGEGSRLTVL.